This T cell receptor (beta chain) appears in the sequencing data of a study of cytomegalovirus exposure and HLA in healthy donors. Study-wide background: The use of the same platform for the approximately 110 validation repertoires and the 600 to 800 first-cohort repertoires was reported by a later analysis.

A word on this clone: Its antigen remains unknown.

CDR3 size: 12 residues. V was clipped by 3 bases and J by 3 bases, with 8 bases between them. In germline, CDR1 is GTSNPN, CDR2 SVGIG (reference sequence). Study-level findings and limits: The investigators catalogued some 150 TCR beta chains as cytomegalovirus-associated. The tendency of first-cohort TCR clusters to co-occur in the roughly 110 validation repertoires was identified by a subsequent analysis. Rare TCR sequences predominated, though certain public TCRs were found in many donors.

Measured with immunoSEQ multiplex PCR; TCRdb has only the in-frame clones, and not every one. The top ten hold about 2% of the sample, which has approximately 170,000 clones, around four fifths seen once. Material for sequencing was PBMCs. The TCR comes from a man aged 25-45 years in good health and CMV-seropositive. The J gene is TRBJ2-5, the V gene TRBV30; no definite D call. The chain's CDR3 is CAWRVEEETQYF. CDR3 coding DNA: TGTGCCTGGAGGGTAGAGGAAGAGACCCAGTACTTC.